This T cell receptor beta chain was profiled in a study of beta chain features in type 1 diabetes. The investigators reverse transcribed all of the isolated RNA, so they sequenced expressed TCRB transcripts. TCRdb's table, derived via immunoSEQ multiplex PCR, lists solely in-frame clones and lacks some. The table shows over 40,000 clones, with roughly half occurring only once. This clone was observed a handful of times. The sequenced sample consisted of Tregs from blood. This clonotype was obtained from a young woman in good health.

In DNA, the CDR3 is TGTGCCAGCAGCCAAGATCCGGGACTAGCGGGCAACAATGAGCAGTTCTTC. This encodes CASSQDPGLAGNNEQFF. The chain carries TRBV4-2 and TRBJ2-1; 12 bases are a match to TRBD2. The CDR3 sequence is 17 residues long. Germline V gene sequence: CDR1 LGHNA, CDR2 YNFKEQ. J gave up 5 bases and V 0 bases, and 5 bases lay outside the gene matches.